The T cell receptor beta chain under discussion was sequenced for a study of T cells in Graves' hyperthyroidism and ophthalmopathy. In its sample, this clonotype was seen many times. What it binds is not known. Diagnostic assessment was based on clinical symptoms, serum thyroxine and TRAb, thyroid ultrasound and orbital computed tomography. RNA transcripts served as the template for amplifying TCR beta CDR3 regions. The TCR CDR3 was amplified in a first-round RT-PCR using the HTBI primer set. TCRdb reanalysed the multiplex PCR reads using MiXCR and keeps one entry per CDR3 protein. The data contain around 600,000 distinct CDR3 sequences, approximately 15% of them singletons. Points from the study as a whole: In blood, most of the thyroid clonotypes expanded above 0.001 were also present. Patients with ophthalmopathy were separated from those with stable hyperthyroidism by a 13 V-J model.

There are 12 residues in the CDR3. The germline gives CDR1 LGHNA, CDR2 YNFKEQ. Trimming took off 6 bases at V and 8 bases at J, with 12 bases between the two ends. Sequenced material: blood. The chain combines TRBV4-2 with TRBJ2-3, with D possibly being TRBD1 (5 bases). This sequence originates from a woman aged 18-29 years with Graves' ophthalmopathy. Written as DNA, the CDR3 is TGTGCCAGCAGGCAACCTAGGGGTACGCAGTATTTT. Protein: CASRQPRGTQYF.